This entry is about one T cell receptor (beta chain). As yet, its antigen is unknown. The V end lost 0 bases, the J end lost 5 bases, and 14 bases lay between the germline ends. Germline loops: CDR1 LGHNA, CDR2 YNFKEQ. The CDR3 is 16 residues long. Only in-frame clones appear in the TCRdb table, and some are missing; sequencing was by immunoSEQ multiplex PCR. Of 35,000 to 45,000 clones in the sample, roughly 84% were seen once. The data were taken from a study of CD4 T cells in relation to SARS-CoV-2 and coronaviruses. General observations from the study: The cross-reactivity analysis covered only spike protein, not other viral proteins.

The sample consisted of naive CD4+ T cells from PBMCs, cultured in vitro. As for subset: naive CD4+ T cells isolated by negative enrichment. J is TRBJ2-1 and V is TRBV4-2; D not resolved. The sequence derives from an adult with COVID-19. The CDR3 spells CASSQDSSAIDNEQFF. CDR3 bases: TGTGCCAGCAGCCAAGATTCGTCCGCTATAGACAATGAGCAGTTCTTC.